This T cell receptor (beta chain) appears in the sequencing data of a study of immune heterogeneity within non-small cell lung tumors. Study-level information: Of the tumors, several were squamous cell, approximately 10 non-squamous, and 1 not otherwise specified.

It was a multiplex PCR that amplified TCR beta CDR3, with 32 V and 13 J primers. TCRdb redid the calling of the multiplex PCR reads with MiXCR, one entry per CDR3 protein. Of roughly 3,000 distinct CDR3 sequences in the sample, about a quarter were seen once. The starting template was genomic DNA from bulk tumor, around 620 ng per sample. During surgery, several far-apart biopsies were obtained from every primary tumor. It was patients with untreated, newly diagnosed non-small cell lung cancer who underwent curative surgery. Notes on this clonotype: The antigen remains undetermined.

The ends were cut back, 3 bases at V and 2 bases at J, with 18 bases in the middle. This CDR3 contains 17 residues. Per germline, CDR1 LNHDA and CDR2 SQIVND (reference sequence). General study findings and limits: T-cell receptor beta clonotypes at high frequency differed largely between individual patients.

The receptor was derived from a female donor with non-small cell lung cancer. The chain has TRBV19 and TRBJ2-3; a possible D gene is TRBD2 (7 bases). The sequencing input was lung tumor tissue. The CDR3 is CASSILGRGANTDTQYF. CDR3 coding DNA: TGTGCCAGTAGTATCCTCGGACGGGGGGCGAACACAGATACGCAGTATTTT.